The 5 T cell receptor beta chains presented below share a single source sample, sequenced in a study of response to subunit inactivated influenza vaccine. MiXCR, run by TCRdb on the RT-PCR reads, gives a single entry per CDR3 protein. Of about 160,000 distinct CDR3 sequences listed, under 13% are singletons. Source: non-naive T cells sorted from PBMCs, taken about 40 days after vaccination. These receptors were collected from a man aged 50-60 years who received an inactivated influenza vaccine.

This rearrangement joins TRBV7-2 to TRBJ1-2, with TRBD1 matching 9 bases. The ends lost 5 bases at V and 2 bases at J; junction bases unmatched: 6. The germline gives CDR1 SGHTA, CDR2 FQGNSA. The CDR3 has 15 amino acids. CDR3 residues: CASSPGTGYNYGYTF. The CDR3 DNA follows: TGTGCCAGCAGCCCTGGGACAGGGTACAACTATGGCTACACCTTC.

This clonotype showed up many times. This rearrangement joins TRBV12-3 or TRBV12-4 to TRBJ2-5; D unclear. The CDR3 sequence is 14 residues long. Trimming left V 3 bases short and J 4 bases short, with 12 bases between. As DNA, the CDR3 is TGTGCCAGCAGTTTTTTAAGGGTTGTAGAGACCCAGTACTTC. Encoded protein: CASSFLRVVETQYF.

This clonotype showed up many times. This chain joins TRBV24-1 and TRBJ1-1, with 8 bases lining up with TRBD1. This CDR3 is built from 13 residues. After removal of 0 bases from V and 8 bases from J, the junction contained 1 base not matched to a gene. CDR1 is KGHDR, CDR2 SFDVKD, per germline. CDR3 residues: CATSDLGDREAFF. The CDR3 DNA reads TGTGCCACCAGTGATTTGGGGGACAGGGAAGCTTTCTTT.

This clonotype was picked up a small number of times. The V gene is TRBV7-2, the J gene TRBJ2-7; the D gene could be TRBD1 or TRBD2 (5 bases each). V lost 4 bases, J lost 4 bases, and 23 bases lay in between. This CDR3 has 17 residues. Germline V gene data show CDR1 as SGHTA and CDR2 as FQGNSA. The CDR3 reads CASSSPRFGGTRYEQYF. CDR3 in DNA: TGTGCCAGCAGCTCACCCCGGTTTGGGGGAACTCGATACGAGCAGTACTTC.

The chain couples TRBV20-1 to TRBJ1-5; 7 bases agree with TRBD1. This CDR3 has 14 amino acids. Losses at the gene ends were 1 base for V and 4 bases for J; bases not matched to a gene: 4. CDR1 DFQATT and CDR2 SNEGSKA come from the germline V gene (reference sequence). The CDR3 sequence is CSARGQGVNQPQHF. CDR3 coding DNA: TGCAGTGCTAGAGGGCAGGGGGTTAATCAGCCCCAGCATTTT.